Below, 7 T cell receptor beta chains from the same sample are listed, as sequenced in a study of cytomegalovirus exposure and HLA in healthy donors. Libraries were prepared by immunoSEQ multiplex PCR; TCRdb keeps only in-frame clonotypes and omits some of them. This table has 150,000 to 180,000 clones, approximately 86% appearing once. The sample consisted of PBMCs. All receptors derive from a human donor in good health.

The gene calls are TRBV27 and TRBJ1-4; TRBD1 agrees at 9 bases. Looked up from germline, CDR1 is MNHEY and CDR2 is SMNVEV (reference sequence). This CDR3 is built from 19 residues. V was pared by 5 bases and J by 3 bases, with 16 bases of the junction left unmatched. CDR3 DNA: TGTGCCAGCAGTCTAACAGGGGGCGCGAAACGGAGGCCTAATGAAAAACTGTTTTTT. Translating it yields CASSLTGGAKRRPNEKLFF.

This sequence joins TRBV6-4 and TRBJ2-1; D may be TRBD2 (5 bases). CDR3 length: 13 amino acids. The V and J ends lost 5 bases and 0 bases respectively, with 5 bases between them. Per the germline V gene, CDR1 is MRHNA and CDR2 is SNTAGT. In nucleotides, the CDR3 is TGTGCCAGCAGTAGCGGCTCCTACAATGAGCAGTTCTTC. This encodes CASSSGSYNEQFF.

The CDR3 DNA follows: TGTGCCAGCAGGAAGGGGGGGAACTACGAGCAGTACTTC. This sequence encodes CASRKGGNYEQYF. The V call is TRBV6-1, the J call TRBJ2-7; D is possibly TRBD2 (7 bases). Trimming left V 6 bases short and J 3 bases short, with 12 bases between. The CDR3 length is 13 residues. The germline V gene has CDR1 MNHNS and CDR2 SASEGT.

V and J are TRBV5-4 and TRBJ1-2, with D perhaps matching TRBD1 (6 bases). V was clipped by 4 bases and J by 8 bases, with 18 bases between them. This CDR3 has 14 amino acids. Germline-derived CDR1 and CDR2 are SGHNT and YYREEE (reference sequence). The CDR3 reads CASSPRQDVEGYTF. As DNA, the CDR3 is TGTGCCAGCAGCCCCCGACAGGATGTGGAAGGCTACACCTTC.

The genes are TRBV27 and TRBJ1-4; D is ambiguous. Deletions cut 4 bases from V and 0 bases from J, with 21 bases between. This CDR3 contains 19 residues. Germline loops: CDR1 MNHEY, CDR2 SMNVEV (reference sequence). Written as DNA, the CDR3 is TGTGCCAGCAGTTCTATTGACGGAGCCTACCCCGCAACTAATGAAAAACTGTTTTTT. It yields the protein CASSSIDGAYPATNEKLFF.

The chain is built from TRBV5-6 and TRBJ1-1, with D maybe TRBD1 (6 bases). The CDR3 runs 13 residues. Trimming removed 4 bases from V and 4 bases from J, with 11 bases in between. CDR1 SGHDT and CDR2 YYEEEE come from the germline V gene. The CDR3 region is CASSPTGSTEAFF. The CDR3 DNA reads as TGTGCCAGCAGCCCCACAGGGAGCACTGAAGCTTTCTTT.

About this clone itself: The junction departs from germline at one end; a sequencing error may be responsible. This chain connects TRBV7-7 to TRBJ2-1; D possibly uses TRBD1 or TRBD2 (6 bases each). The CDR3 is made up of 16 amino acids. In germline, CDR1 is SSHAT, CDR2 FNYEAQ (reference sequence). For the CDR3, the DNA is TGTGCTAGCAGCTTAGCGGCAGGCAGGGGACCCGATGAGCAGTTCTTC. This translates into CASSLAAGRGPDEQFF.